This paragraph reports one TCR beta chain. The data belong to a study of cytomegalovirus exposure and HLA in healthy donors. In the PCR, 60 Vbeta and 13 Jbeta primers were used. The repertoire was sequenced with immunoSEQ multiplex PCR; TCRdb's copy has only in-frame clones and lacks some. The table lists roughly 200,000 clones, roughly 74% of them singletons. The J segment lost 3 bases and the V segment lost 5 bases, leaving 10 bases of the junction unmatched. This CDR3 contains 15 residues. CDR1 is LGHNA, CDR2 YSLEER, per germline. The V call is TRBV4-3, the J call TRBJ2-7, with 7 bases matching TRBD1. This TCR derives from a female donor in good health and CMV-seronegative. The sample taken for sequencing was PBMCs. The CDR3 sequence is CASSEGGQPYYEQYF. The CDR3 nucleotides are TGCGCCAGCAGCGAAGGGGGCCAACCTTACTACGAGCAGTACTTC.